The 11 T cell receptor beta chains given below trace back to one sample, sequenced in a study of shared clonotypes between healthy human individuals. TCRdb keeps only in-frame clones here, not all; method: immunoSEQ multiplex PCR. The sample lists 2 million to 2.5 million clones; under 95% were seen once. What was sequenced was naive CD4+ T cells from PBMCs. Stated subset: CD45RA+ positively selected. These receptors originate from a man in his late teens or twenties in good health. Some clones in this sample may be carry-over from other donors' samples.

The rearrangement uses TRBV19 and TRBJ1-5, with D unresolved. V was clipped by 5 bases and J by 6 bases, with 8 bases between them. Germline V gene sequence: CDR1 LNHDA, CDR2 SQIVND (reference sequence). The CDR3 length is 12 residues. The CDR3 bases are TGTGCCAGTAGTGGTACGGGTCAGCCCCAGCATTTT. Its translation: CASSGTGQPQHF. Supplemented by reference TRBV19 and TRBJ1-5, the full variable domain reads DGGITQSPKYLFRKEGQNVTLSCEQNLNHDAMYWYRQDPGQGLRLIYYSQIVNDFQKGDIAEGYSVSREKKESFPLTVTSAQKNPTAFYLCASSGTGQPQHFGDGTRLSIL.

This chain connects TRBV4-1 to TRBJ2-7; TRBD2 might be the D (5 bases). CDR3 size: 15 residues. V lost 0 bases and J 1 base, leaving 10 bases between the germline ends. From germline, CDR1 is MGHRA and CDR2 YSYEKL. The CDR3 coding sequence is TGCGCCAGCAGCCAAGATCTGGACTTTTCCTACGAGCAGTACTTC. This gives the protein CASSQDLDFSYEQYF.

V gene TRBV14 combines with J gene TRBJ2-1, with unresolved D. CDR1 is SGHDN and CDR2 is FVKESK in the germline V gene. The CDR3 runs 17 residues. V was clipped by 0 bases and J by 0 bases, with 12 bases between them. The CDR3 sequence: CASSQDIPPSSYNEQFF. DNA for the CDR3: TGTGCCAGCAGCCAAGATATACCGCCAAGCTCCTACAATGAGCAGTTCTTC.

The rearrangement links TRBV30 to TRBJ2-5; 7 bases match TRBD2. In germline, CDR1 is GTSNPN, CDR2 SVGIG (reference sequence). This CDR3 has 13 residues. Trimming took 1 base from V and 11 from J; bases not matched to a gene: 10. In DNA, the CDR3 is TGTGCCTGGAGTGGACTAGCAGCCCTCCAGCAGTACTTC. Translated, it gives CAWSGLAALQQYF. The entire variable domain, with the rest obtained from reference TRBV30 and TRBJ2-5, is as follows: SQTIHQWPATLVQPVGSPLSLECTVEGTSNPNLYWYRQAAGRGLQLLFYSVGIGQISSEVPQNLSASRPQDRQFILSSKKLLLSDSGFYLCAWSGLAALQQYFGPGTRLLVL.

This clone turned up a few times. The chain couples TRBV21-1 to TRBJ1-1; TRBD1 was called by the table and not checked on the DNA. TRBV21-1 is a pseudogene segment. This CDR3 spans 12 amino acids. CDR3 sequence reads: CASSFQGIEAFF. CDR3 sequence (DNA): TGTGCCAGCAGCTTCCAGGGTATAGAAGCTTTCTTT.

The rearrangement links TRBV6-1 to TRBJ1-2; D is perhaps TRBD1 (6 bases). Per germline, CDR1 MNHNS and CDR2 SASEGT. The CDR3 is 14 amino acids. The V end lost 6 bases, the J end lost 5 bases, and 16 bases lay between the germline ends. The CDR3 is CASRNRVGKYGYTF. The CDR3 nucleotides read TGTGCCAGCAGAAACAGGGTCGGGAAATATGGCTACACCTTC.

This chain uses TRBV15 with TRBJ2-1; 8 bases line up with TRBD1. This CDR3 has 15 residues. V dropped 5 bases and J dropped 6; count of bases not matched to a gene: 9. CDR1 is LNHNV, CDR2 YYDKDF, per germline (reference sequence). DNA for the CDR3: TGTGCCACCAGCCTTAGACAGGGGTCGCCCAATGAGCAGTTCTTC. Its translation: CATSLRQGSPNEQFF.

CDR3 protein: CASSSRTGQSPHSGNTIYF. CDR3 nucleotide sequence: TGTGCCAGCAGTTCCCGGACAGGGCAGTCCCCCCACTCTGGAAACACCATATATTTT. The J gene is TRBJ1-3, the V gene TRBV28; TRBD1 matches 8 bases. The CDR3 totals 19 residues. Germline V gene sequence: CDR1 MDHEN, CDR2 SYDVKM. V gave up 4 bases and J gave up 0 bases; unmatched junction bases: 14.

About this clone itself: The sample has other DNA sequences that encode this CDR3 too. The chain is built from TRBV28 and TRBJ2-1, with D unclear. The CDR3 spans 12 residues. V was shortened by 2 bases and J by 7 bases, with 6 bases between the two germline ends. Looked up from germline, CDR1 is MDHEN and CDR2 is SYDVKM. The chain's CDR3 is CASSLARNEQFF. Written as DNA, the CDR3 is TGTGCCAGCAGTTTAGCCCGGAATGAGCAGTTCTTC.

J is TRBJ2-7 and V is TRBV30; D unresolved. The CDR3 loop spans 12 amino acids. Germline loops: CDR1 GTSNPN, CDR2 SVGIG (reference sequence). Deletions cut 1 base from V and 2 bases from J, with 6 bases between. DNA of the CDR3: TGTGCCTGGAGTGGGCAGGCCTACGAGCAGTACTTC. Residues: CAWSGQAYEQYF.

V is TRBV5-6 and J is TRBJ2-1; TRBD1 matches 9 bases. Germline values: CDR1 SGHDT, CDR2 YYEEEE. V was clipped by 7 bases and J by 4 bases; unmatched bases: 9. CDR3 size: 15 residues. In DNA form, the CDR3 reads TGTGCCAGCCTCACCGCGGACAGGGGTTACAATGAGCAGTTCTTC. It is translated as CASLTADRGYNEQFF.